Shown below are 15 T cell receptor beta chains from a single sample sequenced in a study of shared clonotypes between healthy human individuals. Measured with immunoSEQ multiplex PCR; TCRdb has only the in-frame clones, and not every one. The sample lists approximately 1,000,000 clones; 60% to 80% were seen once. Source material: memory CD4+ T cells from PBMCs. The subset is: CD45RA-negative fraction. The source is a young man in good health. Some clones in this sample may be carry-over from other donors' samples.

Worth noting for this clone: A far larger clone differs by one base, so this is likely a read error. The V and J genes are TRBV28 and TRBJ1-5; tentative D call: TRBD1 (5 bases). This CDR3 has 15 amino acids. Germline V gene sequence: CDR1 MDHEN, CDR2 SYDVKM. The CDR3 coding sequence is TGTGCCAACAGTTTAGGCGGCGTGGGGGATCAGCCCCAGCATTTT. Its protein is CANSLGGVGDQPQHF.

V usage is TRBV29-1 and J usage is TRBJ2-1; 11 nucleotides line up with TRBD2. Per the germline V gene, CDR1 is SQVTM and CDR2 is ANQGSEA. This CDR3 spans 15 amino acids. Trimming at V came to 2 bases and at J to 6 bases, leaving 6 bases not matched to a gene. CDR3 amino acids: CSVETLAGVGNEQFF. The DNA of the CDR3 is TGCAGCGTTGAAACACTAGCGGGAGTCGGCAATGAGCAGTTCTTC.

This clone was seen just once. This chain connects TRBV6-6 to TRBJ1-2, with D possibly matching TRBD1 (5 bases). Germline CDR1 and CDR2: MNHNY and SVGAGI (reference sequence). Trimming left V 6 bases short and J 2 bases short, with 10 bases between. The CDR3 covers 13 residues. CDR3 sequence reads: CASSITGNYGYTF. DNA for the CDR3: TGTGCCAGCAGCATCACAGGAAACTATGGCTACACCTTC.

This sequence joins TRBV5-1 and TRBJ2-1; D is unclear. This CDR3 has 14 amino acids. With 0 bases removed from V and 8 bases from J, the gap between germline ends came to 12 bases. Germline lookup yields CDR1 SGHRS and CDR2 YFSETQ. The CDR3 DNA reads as TGCGCCAGCAGCTTGGAACAGTTCGTCGATGAGCAGTTCTTC. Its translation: CASSLEQFVDEQFF.

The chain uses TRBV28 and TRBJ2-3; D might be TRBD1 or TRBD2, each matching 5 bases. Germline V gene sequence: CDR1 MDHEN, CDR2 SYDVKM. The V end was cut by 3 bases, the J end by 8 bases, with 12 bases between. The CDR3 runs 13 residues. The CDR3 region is CASSLGLRGTQYF. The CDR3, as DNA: TGTGCCAGCAGTTTGGGCTTGAGGGGTACGCAGTATTTT.

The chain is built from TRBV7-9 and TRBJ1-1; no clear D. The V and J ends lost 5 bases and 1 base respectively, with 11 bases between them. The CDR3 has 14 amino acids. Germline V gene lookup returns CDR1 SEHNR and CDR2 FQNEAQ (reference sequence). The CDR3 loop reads CASSLRRGNTEAFF. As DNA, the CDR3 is TGTGCCAGCAGCCTAAGGCGGGGGAACACTGAAGCTTTCTTT.

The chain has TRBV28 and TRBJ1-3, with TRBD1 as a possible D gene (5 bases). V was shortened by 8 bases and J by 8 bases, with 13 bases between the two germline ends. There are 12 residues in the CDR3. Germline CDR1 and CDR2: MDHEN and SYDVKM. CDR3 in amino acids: CASRAGWDTIYF. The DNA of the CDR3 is TGTGCCAGCCGGGCAGGGTGGGACACCATATATTTT.

Written as DNA, the CDR3 is TGTGCCAGCAGTTTTATTGGACAGTTAGGCACAGATACGCAGTATTTT. Amino acids: CASSFIGQLGTDTQYF. The rearrangement links TRBV28 to TRBJ2-3, with a possible D match to TRBD1 (6 bases). Trimming stripped 3 bases from V and 1 base from J, with 14 bases between. Germline-derived CDR1 and CDR2 are MDHEN and SYDVKM. The CDR3 length is 16 residues.

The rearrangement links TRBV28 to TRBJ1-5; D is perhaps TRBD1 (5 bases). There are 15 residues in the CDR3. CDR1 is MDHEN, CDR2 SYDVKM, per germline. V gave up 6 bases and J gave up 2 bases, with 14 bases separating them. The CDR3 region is CASSQTVRGNQPQHF. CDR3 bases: TGTGCCAGCAGCCAAACGGTCAGGGGCAATCAGCCCCAGCATTTT.

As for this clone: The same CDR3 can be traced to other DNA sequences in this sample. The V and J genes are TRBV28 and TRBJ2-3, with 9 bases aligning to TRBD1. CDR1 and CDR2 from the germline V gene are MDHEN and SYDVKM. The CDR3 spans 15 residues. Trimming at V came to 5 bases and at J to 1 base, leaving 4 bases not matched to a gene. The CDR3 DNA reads TGTGCCAGCAGTCGAAGGACAGGGGGCACAGATACGCAGTATTTT. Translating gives CASSRRTGGTDTQYF. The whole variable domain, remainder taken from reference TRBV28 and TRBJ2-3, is DVKVTQSSRYLVKRTGEKVFLECVQDMDHENMFWYRQDPGLGLRLIYFSYDVKMKEKGDIPEGYSVSREKKERFSLILESASTNQTSMYLCASSRRTGGTDTQYFGPGTRLTVL.

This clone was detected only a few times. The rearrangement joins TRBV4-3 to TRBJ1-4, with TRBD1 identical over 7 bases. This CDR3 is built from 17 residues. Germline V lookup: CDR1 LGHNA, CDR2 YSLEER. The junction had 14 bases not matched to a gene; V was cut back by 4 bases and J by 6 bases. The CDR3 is CASSRFTEGARDEKLFF. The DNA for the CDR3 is TGCGCCAGCAGCCGCTTTACCGAGGGGGCTAGGGATGAAAAACTGTTTTTT.

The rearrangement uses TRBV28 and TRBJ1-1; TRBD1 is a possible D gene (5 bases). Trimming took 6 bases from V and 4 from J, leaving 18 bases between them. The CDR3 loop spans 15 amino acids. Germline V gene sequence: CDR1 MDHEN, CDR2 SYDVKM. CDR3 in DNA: TGTGCCAGCAGACTGCACGGGGGAGGGAGCACTGAAGCTTTCTTT. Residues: CASRLHGGGSTEAFF.

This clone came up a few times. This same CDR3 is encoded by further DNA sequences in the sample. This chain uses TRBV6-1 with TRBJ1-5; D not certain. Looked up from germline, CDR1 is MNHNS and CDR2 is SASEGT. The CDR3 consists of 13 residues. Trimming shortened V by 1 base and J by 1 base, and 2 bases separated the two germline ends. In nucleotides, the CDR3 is TGTGCCAGCAGTGAAGTGAGCAATCAGCCCCAGCATTTT. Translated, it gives CASSEVSNQPQHF.

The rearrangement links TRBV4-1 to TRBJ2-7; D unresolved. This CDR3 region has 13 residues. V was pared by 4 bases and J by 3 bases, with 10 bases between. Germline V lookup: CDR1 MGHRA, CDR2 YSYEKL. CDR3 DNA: TGCGCCAGCAGCCTAGGTCCCCTCTACGAGCAGTACTTC. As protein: CASSLGPLYEQYF.

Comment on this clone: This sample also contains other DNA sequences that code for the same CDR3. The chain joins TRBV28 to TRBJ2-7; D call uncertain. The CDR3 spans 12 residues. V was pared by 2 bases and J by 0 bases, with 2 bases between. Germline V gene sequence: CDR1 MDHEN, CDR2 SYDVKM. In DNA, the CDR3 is TGTGCCAGCAGTTTAAACTCCTACGAGCAGTACTTC. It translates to CASSLNSYEQYF.